This T cell receptor beta chain was observed in a study of shared clonotypes between healthy human individuals. To note about this clone: The target antigen is unknown.

Sequencing was performed with immunoSEQ multiplex PCR; in TCRdb, only in-frame clones are kept and a portion is missing. This repertoire shows some 2,400,000 clones, nearly 97% found once; its top ten account for less than 0.15%. The CDR3 has 11 residues. Germline CDR1 SGDLS, CDR2 YYNGEE. Trimming removed 2 bases at V and 12 bases at J, with 9 bases between. General study findings and limits: Few donors limited the genetic and exposure-history diversity represented. About 5% was the fraction of naive CD4 clonotypes found shared across a few donors.

Sequencing was done on a sample of naive CD4+ T cells sorted from blood. This sample's subset: CD45RA+ positively selected. The receptor was isolated from a man between 18 and 35 years old in good health. V usage is TRBV9 and J usage is TRBJ1-3, with D possibly matching TRBD1 (5 bases). CDR3 amino acids: CASSVGLGIYF. In DNA, the CDR3 is TGTGCCAGCAGCGTGGGGCTCGGCATATATTTT.